The 8 T cell receptor beta chains in this list originate from one sample, sequenced in a study of T cells in localized non-small cell lung cancer. The protocol was immunoSEQ multiplex PCR, while the TCRdb copy is restricted to in-frame clones and leaves out a portion. This sample has tens of thousands of clones, with 75% to 85% found just once. This specimen was peripheral blood, taken before any cancer treatment. The receptors were gathered from a female donor older than 55 with stage I lung adenocarcinoma.

The gene calls are TRBV6-1 and TRBJ2-7; 13 bases align to TRBD2. The V gene end was trimmed by 4 bases and the J gene end by 3 bases; junction bases not matched to a gene: 6. This CDR3 region has 16 residues. CDR1 and CDR2 (germline): MNHNS, SASEGT. This CDR3 is CASSATGTSGIYEQYF. DNA for the CDR3: TGTGCCAGCAGTGCAACCGGGACTAGCGGGATCTACGAGCAGTACTTC.

The chain employs TRBV19 and TRBJ1-3; D gene unclear. Germline CDR1 reads LNHDA; CDR2 reads SQIVND (reference sequence). The CDR3 runs to 15 residues. With 3 bases removed from V and 0 bases from J, the gap between germline ends came to 9 bases. CDR3 nucleotides: TGTGCCAGTAGTATTGGACTTCTCTCTGGAAACACCATATATTTT. Translation: CASSIGLLSGNTIYF.

The CDR3 reads CASSPGLAGSSYEQYF. DNA for the CDR3: TGTGCCAGCAGCCCTGGACTAGCGGGCAGCTCCTACGAGCAGTACTTC. This chain uses TRBV9 with TRBJ2-7, with 11 bases that match TRBD2. Germline V gene data show CDR1 as SGDLS and CDR2 as YYNGEE. V was clipped by 4 bases and J by 0 bases; unmatched bases: 6. The CDR3 is made up of 16 amino acids.

This chain joins TRBV28 and TRBJ2-7, with D perhaps matching TRBD1 or TRBD2 (6 bases each). The CDR3 is 15 residues long. Germline-derived CDR1 and CDR2 are MDHEN and SYDVKM. Trimming removed 6 bases from V and 3 bases from J, with 18 bases in between. Here the CDR3 reads CASSPSRGRNYEQYF. Here the CDR3 DNA reads TGTGCCAGCAGCCCTTCTCGGGGGCGAAACTACGAGCAGTACTTC.

This clone showed up just once. The rearrangement joins TRBV2 to TRBJ1-4; 9 bases fit TRBD1. V was clipped by 8 bases and J by 8 bases; unmatched bases: 15. The CDR3 totals 16 residues. In germline, CDR1 is SNHLY, CDR2 FYNNEI. This CDR3 reads CASGTTLGTGYEKLFF. In nucleotides, the CDR3 is TGTGCCAGCGGCACCACACTCGGGACAGGGTACGAAAAACTGTTTTTT.

The chain links TRBV15 to TRBJ1-5; maybe TRBD1 (5 bases). Trimming cost V 5 bases and J 4 bases, with 12 bases left between them. The CDR3 length is 14 residues. Germline V gives CDR1 LNHNV, CDR2 YYDKDF (reference sequence). CDR3 loop: CATSPGGGNQPQHF. As DNA, the CDR3 is TGTGCCACCAGCCCCGGCGGGGGGAATCAGCCCCAGCATTTT.

The chain couples TRBV7-9 to TRBJ1-1; TRBD1 matches 7 bases. There are 15 residues in the CDR3. V gave up 0 bases and J gave up 9 bases; unmatched junction bases: 10. The germline CDR1 and CDR2 sequences are SEHNR and FQNEAQ (reference sequence). The CDR3: CASSLATGWGVKAFF. The CDR3 bases are TGTGCCAGCAGCTTAGCGACAGGGTGGGGGGTTAAAGCTTTCTTT.

This rearrangement joins TRBV5-6 to TRBJ2-1, with D hard to call. CDR3 size: 13 residues. Trimming took 2 bases from V and 5 from J, leaving 8 bases between them. Per the germline V gene, CDR1 is SGHDT and CDR2 is YYEEEE. CDR3: CASSLTVDNEQFF. Here the CDR3 DNA reads TGTGCCAGCAGCTTAACCGTGGACAATGAGCAGTTCTTC.